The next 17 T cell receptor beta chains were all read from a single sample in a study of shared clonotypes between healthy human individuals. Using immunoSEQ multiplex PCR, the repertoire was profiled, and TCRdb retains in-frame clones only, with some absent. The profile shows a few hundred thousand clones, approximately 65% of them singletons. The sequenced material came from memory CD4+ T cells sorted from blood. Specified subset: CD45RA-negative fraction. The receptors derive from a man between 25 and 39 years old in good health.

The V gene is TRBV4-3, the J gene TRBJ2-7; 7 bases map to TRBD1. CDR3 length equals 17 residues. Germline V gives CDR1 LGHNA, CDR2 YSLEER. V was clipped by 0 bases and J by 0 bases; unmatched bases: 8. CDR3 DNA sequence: TGCGCCAGCAGCCAAGATTGGGCGACAGGGAGCTCCTACGAGCAGTACTTC. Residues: CASSQDWATGSSYEQYF.

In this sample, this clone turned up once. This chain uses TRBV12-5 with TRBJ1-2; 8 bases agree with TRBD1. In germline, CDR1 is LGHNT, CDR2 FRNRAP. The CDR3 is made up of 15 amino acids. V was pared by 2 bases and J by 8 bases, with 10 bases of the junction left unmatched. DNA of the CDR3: TGTGCTAGTGGTTTGTGGACAGGGAGGGATGAGGGCTACACCTTC. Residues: CASGLWTGRDEGYTF.

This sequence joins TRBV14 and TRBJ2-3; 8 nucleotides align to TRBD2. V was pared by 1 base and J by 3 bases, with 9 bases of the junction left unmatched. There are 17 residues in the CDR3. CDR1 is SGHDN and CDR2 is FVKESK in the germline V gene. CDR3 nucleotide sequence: TGTGCCAGCAGCCAAGGAGGGGCCGGGAGGGAAACAGATACGCAGTATTTT. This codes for CASSQGGAGRETDTQYF.

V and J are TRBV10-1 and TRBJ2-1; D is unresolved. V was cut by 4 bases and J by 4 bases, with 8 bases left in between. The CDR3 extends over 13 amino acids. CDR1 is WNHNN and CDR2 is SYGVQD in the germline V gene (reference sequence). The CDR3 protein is CASSGRLYNEQFF. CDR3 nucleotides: TGCGCCAGCAGTGGACGACTTTACAATGAGCAGTTCTTC.

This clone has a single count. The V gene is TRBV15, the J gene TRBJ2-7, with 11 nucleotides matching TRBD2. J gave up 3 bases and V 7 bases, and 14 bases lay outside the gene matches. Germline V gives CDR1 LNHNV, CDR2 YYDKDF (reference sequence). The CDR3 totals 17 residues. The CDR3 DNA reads TGTGCCACCACCCTTCACCATGGGACTAGCGGCCTCTACGAGCAGTACTTC. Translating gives CATTLHHGTSGLYEQYF.

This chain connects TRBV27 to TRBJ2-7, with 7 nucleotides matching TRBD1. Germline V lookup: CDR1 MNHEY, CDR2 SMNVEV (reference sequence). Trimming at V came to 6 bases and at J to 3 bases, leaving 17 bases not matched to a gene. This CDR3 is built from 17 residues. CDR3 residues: CASRRGKQGTADYEQYF. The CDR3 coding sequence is TGTGCCAGCAGGAGAGGCAAACAGGGGACAGCCGACTACGAGCAGTACTTC.

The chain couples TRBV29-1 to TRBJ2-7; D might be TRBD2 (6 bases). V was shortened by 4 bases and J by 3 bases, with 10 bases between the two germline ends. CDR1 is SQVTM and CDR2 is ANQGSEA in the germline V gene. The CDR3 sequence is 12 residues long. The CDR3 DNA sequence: TGCAGCGTTGGACTAGGAATCTACGAGCAGTACTTC. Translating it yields CSVGLGIYEQYF.

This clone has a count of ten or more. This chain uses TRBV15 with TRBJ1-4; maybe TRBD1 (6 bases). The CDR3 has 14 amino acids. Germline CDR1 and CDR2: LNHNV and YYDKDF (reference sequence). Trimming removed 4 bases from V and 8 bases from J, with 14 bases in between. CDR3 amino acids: CATSTGQINEKLFF. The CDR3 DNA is TGTGCCACCAGCACCGGACAGATAAACGAAAAACTGTTTTTT.

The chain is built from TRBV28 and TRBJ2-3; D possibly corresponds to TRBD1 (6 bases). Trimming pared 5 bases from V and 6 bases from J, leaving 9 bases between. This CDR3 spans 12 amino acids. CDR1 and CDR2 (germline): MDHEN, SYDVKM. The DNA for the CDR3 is TGTGCCAGCAGTGCGCAGGGGGATACGCAGTATTTT. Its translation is CASSAQGDTQYF. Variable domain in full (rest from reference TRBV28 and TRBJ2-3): DVKVTQSSRYLVKRTGEKVFLECVQDMDHENMFWYRQDPGLGLRLIYFSYDVKMKEKGDIPEGYSVSREKKERFSLILESASTNQTSMYLCASSAQGDTQYFGPGTRLTVL.

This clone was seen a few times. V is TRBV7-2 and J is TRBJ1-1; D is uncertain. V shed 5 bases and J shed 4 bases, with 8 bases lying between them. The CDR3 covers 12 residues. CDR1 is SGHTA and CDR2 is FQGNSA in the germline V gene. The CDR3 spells CASSPRATEAFF. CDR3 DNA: TGTGCCAGCAGCCCTCGGGCCACTGAAGCTTTCTTT.

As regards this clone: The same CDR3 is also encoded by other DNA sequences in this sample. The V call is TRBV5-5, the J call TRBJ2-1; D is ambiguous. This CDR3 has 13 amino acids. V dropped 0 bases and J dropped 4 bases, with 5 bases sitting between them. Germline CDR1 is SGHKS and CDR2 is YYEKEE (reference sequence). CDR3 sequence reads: CASSLDTYNEQFF. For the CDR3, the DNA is TGTGCCAGCAGCTTGGACACTTACAATGAGCAGTTCTTC.

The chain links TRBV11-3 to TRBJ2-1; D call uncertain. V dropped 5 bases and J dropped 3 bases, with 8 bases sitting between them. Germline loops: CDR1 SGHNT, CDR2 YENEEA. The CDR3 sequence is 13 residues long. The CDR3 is CASSDGIYNEQFF. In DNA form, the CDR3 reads TGTGCCAGCAGCGATGGGATCTACAATGAGCAGTTCTTC.

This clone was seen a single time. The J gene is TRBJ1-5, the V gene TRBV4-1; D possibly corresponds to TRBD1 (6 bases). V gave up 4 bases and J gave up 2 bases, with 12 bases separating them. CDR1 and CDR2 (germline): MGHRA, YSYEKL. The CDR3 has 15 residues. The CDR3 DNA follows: TGCGCCAGCAGCCCACAGGGAATTGGCAATCAGCCCCAGCATTTT. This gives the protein CASSPQGIGNQPQHF.

The CDR3 DNA reads TGTGCCAGCAGCCCGGACGGCTACGAGCAGTACTTC. It yields the protein CASSPDGYEQYF. The rearrangement uses TRBV11-2 and TRBJ2-7; D gene unclear. This CDR3 region has 12 residues. Germline V gene sequence: CDR1 SGHAT, CDR2 FQNNGV. Trimming removed 5 bases from V and 3 bases from J, with 8 bases in between.

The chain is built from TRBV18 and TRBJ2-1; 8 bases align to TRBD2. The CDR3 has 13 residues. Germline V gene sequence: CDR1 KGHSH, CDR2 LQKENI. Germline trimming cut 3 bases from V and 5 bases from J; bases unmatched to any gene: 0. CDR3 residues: CASSPGRDNEQFF. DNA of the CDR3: TGTGCCAGCTCACCCGGGAGGGACAATGAGCAGTTCTTC.

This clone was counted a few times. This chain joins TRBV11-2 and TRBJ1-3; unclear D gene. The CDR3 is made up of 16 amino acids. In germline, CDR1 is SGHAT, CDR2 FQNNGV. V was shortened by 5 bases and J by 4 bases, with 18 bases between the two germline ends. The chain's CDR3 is CASSPNDFGLGNTIYF. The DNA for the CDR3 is TGTGCCAGCAGCCCCAACGATTTTGGATTAGGAAACACCATATATTTT.

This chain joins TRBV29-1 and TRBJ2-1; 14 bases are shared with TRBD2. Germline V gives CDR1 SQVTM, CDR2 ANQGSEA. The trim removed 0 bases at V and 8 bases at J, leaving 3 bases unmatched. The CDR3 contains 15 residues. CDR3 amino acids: CSVEDMTSGRDEQFF. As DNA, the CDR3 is TGCAGCGTTGAAGATATGACTAGCGGGAGGGATGAGCAGTTCTTC.